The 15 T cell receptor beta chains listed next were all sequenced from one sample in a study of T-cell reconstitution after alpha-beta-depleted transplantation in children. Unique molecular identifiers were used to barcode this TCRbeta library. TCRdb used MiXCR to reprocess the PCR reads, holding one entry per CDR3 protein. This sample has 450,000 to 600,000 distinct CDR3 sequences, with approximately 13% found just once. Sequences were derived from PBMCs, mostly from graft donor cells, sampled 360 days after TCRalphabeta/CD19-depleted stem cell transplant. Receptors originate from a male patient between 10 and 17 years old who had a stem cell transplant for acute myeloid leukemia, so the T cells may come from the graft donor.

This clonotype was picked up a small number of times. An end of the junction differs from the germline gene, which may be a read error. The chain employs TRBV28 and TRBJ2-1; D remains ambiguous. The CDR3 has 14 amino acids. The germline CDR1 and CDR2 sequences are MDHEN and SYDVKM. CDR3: CASSPRLEANKQFF. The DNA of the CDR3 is TGTGCCAGCAGTCCCCGACTGGAAGCCAATAAGCAGTTCTTC. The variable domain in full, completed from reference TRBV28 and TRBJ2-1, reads DVKVTQSSRYLVKRTGEKVFLECVQDMDHENMFWYRQDPGLGLRLIYFSYDVKMKEKGDIPEGYSVSREKKERFSLILESASTNQTSMYLCASSPRLEANKQFFGPGTRLTVL.

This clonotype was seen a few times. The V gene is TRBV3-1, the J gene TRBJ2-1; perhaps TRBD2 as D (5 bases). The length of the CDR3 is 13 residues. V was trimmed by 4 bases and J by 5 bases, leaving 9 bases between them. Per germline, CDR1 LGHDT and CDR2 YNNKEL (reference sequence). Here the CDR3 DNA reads TGTGCCAGCAGCCCAGCGGAAAACAATGAGCAGTTCTTC. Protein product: CASSPAENNEQFF.

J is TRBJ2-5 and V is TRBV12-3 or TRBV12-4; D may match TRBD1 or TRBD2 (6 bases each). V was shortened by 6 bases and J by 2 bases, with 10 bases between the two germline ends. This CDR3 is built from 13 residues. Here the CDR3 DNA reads TGTGCCAGCAGGGCGGGACATCAAGAGACCCAGTACTTC. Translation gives CASRAGHQETQYF.

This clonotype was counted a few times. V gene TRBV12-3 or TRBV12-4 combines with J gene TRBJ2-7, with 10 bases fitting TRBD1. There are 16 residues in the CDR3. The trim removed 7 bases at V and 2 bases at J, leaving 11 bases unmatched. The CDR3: CASTLGTGAPTYEQYF. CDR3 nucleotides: TGTGCCAGCACCCTCGGGACAGGGGCCCCTACCTACGAGCAGTACTTC.

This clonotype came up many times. The CDR3 here is CASSVRDLRLNSYNEQFF. The CDR3 DNA is TGCGCCAGCAGCGTCCGGGACCTACGGCTCAACTCCTACAATGAGCAGTTCTTC. This chain links TRBV5-1 with TRBJ2-1, with D perhaps TRBD1 or TRBD2 (5 bases each). CDR1 and CDR2 (germline): SGHRS, YFSETQ. The CDR3 consists of 18 residues. V lost 4 bases and J 0 bases, leaving 20 bases between the germline ends. Complete variable domain (other parts from reference TRBV5-1 and TRBJ2-1): KAGVTQTPRYLIKTRGQQVTLSCSPISGHRSVSWYQQTPGQGLQFLFEYFSETQRNKGNFPGRFSGRQFSNSRSEMNVSTLELGDSALYLCASSVRDLRLNSYNEQFFGPGTRLTVL.

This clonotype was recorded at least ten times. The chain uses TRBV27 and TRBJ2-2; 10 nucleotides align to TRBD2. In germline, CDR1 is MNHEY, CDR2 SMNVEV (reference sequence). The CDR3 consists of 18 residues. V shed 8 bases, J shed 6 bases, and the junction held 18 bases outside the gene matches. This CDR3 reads CASRLSGELAGWAGELFF. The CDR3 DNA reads TGTGCCAGCCGTCTTTCCGGAGAACTAGCGGGATGGGCCGGGGAGCTGTTTTTT.

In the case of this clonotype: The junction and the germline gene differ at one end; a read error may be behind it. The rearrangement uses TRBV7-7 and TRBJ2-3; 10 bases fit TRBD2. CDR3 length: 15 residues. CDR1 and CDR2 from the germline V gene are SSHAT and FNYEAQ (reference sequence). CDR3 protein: CASSLLAGVTDTQYF. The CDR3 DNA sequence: TGTGCTAGCAGCCTCCTAGCGGGAGTTACAGATACGCAGTATTTT.

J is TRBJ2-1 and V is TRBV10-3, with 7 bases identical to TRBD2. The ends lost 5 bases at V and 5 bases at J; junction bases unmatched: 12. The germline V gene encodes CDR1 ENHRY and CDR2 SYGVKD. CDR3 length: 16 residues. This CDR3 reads CAISLGEGAQHNEQFF. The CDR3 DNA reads TGTGCCATCAGTTTGGGGGAGGGCGCCCAGCACAATGAGCAGTTCTTC.

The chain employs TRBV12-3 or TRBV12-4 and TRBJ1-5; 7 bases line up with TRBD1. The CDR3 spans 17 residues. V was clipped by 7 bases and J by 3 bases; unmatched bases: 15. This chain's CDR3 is CASTGFDRVKSNQPQHF. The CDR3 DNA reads TGTGCCAGCACCGGATTCGACAGGGTCAAGTCCAATCAGCCCCAGCATTTT.

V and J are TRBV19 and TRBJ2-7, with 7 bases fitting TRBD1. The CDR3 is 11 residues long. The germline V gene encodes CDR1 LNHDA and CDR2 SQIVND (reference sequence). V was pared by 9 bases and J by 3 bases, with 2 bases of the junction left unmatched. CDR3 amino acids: CARTGSYEQYF. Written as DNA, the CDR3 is TGTGCCAGGACAGGGAGCTACGAGCAGTACTTC.

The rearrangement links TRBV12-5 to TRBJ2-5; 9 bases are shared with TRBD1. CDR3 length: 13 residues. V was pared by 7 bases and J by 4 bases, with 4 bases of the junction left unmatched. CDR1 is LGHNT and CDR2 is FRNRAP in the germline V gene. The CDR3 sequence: CASARDRAETQYF. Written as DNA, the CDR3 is TGTGCTAGTGCCCGGGACAGGGCAGAGACCCAGTACTTC.

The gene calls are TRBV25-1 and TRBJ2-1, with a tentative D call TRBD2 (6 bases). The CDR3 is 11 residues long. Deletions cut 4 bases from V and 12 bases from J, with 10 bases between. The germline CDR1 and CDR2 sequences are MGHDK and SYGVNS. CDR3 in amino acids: CASSVLGGQFF. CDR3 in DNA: TGTGCCAGCAGTGTATTGGGGGGGCAGTTCTTC.

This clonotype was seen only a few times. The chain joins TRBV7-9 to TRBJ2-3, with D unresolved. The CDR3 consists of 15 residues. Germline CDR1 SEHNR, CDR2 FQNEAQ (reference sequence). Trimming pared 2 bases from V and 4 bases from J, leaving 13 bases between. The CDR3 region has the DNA TGTGCCAGCAGCTTATTTGTAGGGCCCGCAGATACGCAGTATTTT. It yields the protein CASSLFVGPADTQYF.

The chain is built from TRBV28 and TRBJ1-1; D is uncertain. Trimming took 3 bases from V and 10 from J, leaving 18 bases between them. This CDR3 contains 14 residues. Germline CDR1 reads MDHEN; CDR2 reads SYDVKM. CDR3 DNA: TGTGCCAGCAGTTTTAGATGGTACCGTCTCGGAGCTTTCTTT. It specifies CASSFRWYRLGAFF.

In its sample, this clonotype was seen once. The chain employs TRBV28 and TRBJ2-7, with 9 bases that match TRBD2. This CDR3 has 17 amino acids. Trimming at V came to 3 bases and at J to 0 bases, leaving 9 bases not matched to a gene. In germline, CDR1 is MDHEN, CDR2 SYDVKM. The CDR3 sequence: CASSFSASGIYSYEQYF. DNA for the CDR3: TGTGCCAGCAGTTTTTCAGCTAGCGGGATTTACTCCTACGAGCAGTACTTC.